This T cell receptor (beta chain) was identified during a study of T cells in women clearing cervical HPV infection (dated by TCRdb to 2017 to 2018). Broadly, across the study: The cases were 20 to 30 women with histologically confirmed HPV16-related CIN3 or worse, and 2 of those women had invasive cancers. Controls were approximately 25 women whose single incident HPV16 infection cleared within 12 months without precancer or cancer developing. Blood from cases was collected at the visit at which the lesion was first identified, whereas blood from controls was collected once infection was no longer detected. For cases, the median interval between lesion detection and blood sampling was about 150 days, with an interquartile range of roughly 85 to 220 days. Since HLA typing was available for only a few women, HLA type could not be ruled out as a confounder. This exploratory proof-of-principle case-control study, nested within the Guanacaste HPV Natural History Study in Costa Rica, compared TCR repertoires among women with different cervical HPV16 outcomes. Cases and controls were matched on age within five years and on year of sample collection. Cases had a median age of about 35 years and controls had a median age of around 40, with no significant differences in baseline characteristics. In the parent cohort, some 11,000 women aged 18 or older were enrolled in Guanacaste, Costa Rica, during about 1993 to 1995 and then followed for under 8 years. As quality controls, five blinded duplicates were added to each group, bringing the total to roughly 60 samples made up of 50 participants and 10 or so replicates. What the work shows at the level of the full study, not this receptor alone: By combining richness with V gene abundances, random forest classifiers separated cases from controls with an estimated AUC of 0.83. The cross-sectional design could not show whether associations preceded infection or resulted from it; effector/memory subsets and HPV-specific T cells were not isolated. TCR repertoire richness was significantly higher in CIN3+ cases than in controls across sequencing depths, while evenness did not differ. TRBV6-7 relative abundance was lower in cases than in controls (approximately 0.11% versus 0.16%; Bonferroni P = 0.0008). Because the number of T cells in each sample was unknown, differences in richness could reflect differing T-cell content rather than repertoire biology.

Every participant had a single incident cervical HPV16 infection, and women with prevalent HPV16 infections were excluded. Cervical HPV DNA was detected by MY09/MY11 PCR and genotyped by dot-blot hybridization. Around 16 mL of heparinized blood were centrifuged, and the buffy coat was aliquoted, frozen at -30°C, then stored at -80°C. Genomic DNA was extracted from buffy coat specimens using QIAGEN kits. TCR beta CDR3 regions were amplified by multiplex PCR using the immunoSEQ assay from an average of roughly 1,100 ng genomic DNA per sample. Primer bias was corrected in the assay by using a complete synthetic TCR repertoire to establish an amplification baseline. The amplicons were sequenced using the Illumina platform. The paper's processing steps were these. Sequences were error-corrected by clustering with frequency ratios and a modified nearest-neighbor algorithm and were then analyzed in the immunoSEQ Analyzer with IMGT gene definitions. TCR richness and evenness were averaged over 20 rarefaction repeats at each rarefaction depth, excluding samples with fewer sequences than the depth. V, D and J gene relative abundances were compared between groups with Wilcoxon rank sum tests, applying FDR correction. For the blinded duplicates, the intraclass correlation was 95.6% for TCR richness and averaged 76.4% across about 70 gene segments. The table was pulled from immuneACCESS by TCRdb, which kept in-frame rearrangements only. Such tables lose some clones; where checked, under half of the loss comes from unresolved V genes, and the rest has no known cause. V and J calls and clone size are copied from that table; D and trimming were computed from the DNA. This sample's table lists roughly 23,000 clones. About 8.6% of the sample comes from the top ten.

From the cysteine up to the phenylalanine, the CDR3 has a length of 14 residues. Part of the CDR3 DNA is given, 33 bases translated from base 1. Per the germline V gene, SQVTM is the CDR1 and ANQGSEA is the CDR2. The V end loses 3 bases and the J end loses 2 bases, and a stretch of 11 bases separates them. Comment on this clone: Its recognized antigen is unknown. The read ends 3 residues before the CDR3 terminus; that terminus is restored from the germline J gene.

The rearrangement combines TRBV29-1 with TRBJ2-1, and the D gene may be TRBD1, 5 bases matching. The receptor was isolated from a woman between 18 and 69 years old with a cervical HPV16 infection that either progressed to CIN3+ or cleared (not recorded which). The sample taken for sequencing was blood buffy coat. CDR3 bases read: TGCAGCGTTGATGCAGGGTTTACCTACAATGAG. Translated, this gives CSVDAGFTYNE. The entire CDR3 is CSVDAGFTYNEQFF.